This TCR beta chain was sequenced during a study of CD8 T cells in Susac syndrome. Study-level background: When their blood was taken, the Susac syndrome patients had either not yet had any therapy, were taking corticosteroids, or were taking intravenous immunoglobulin alone.

TCR beta sequences were obtained from blood CD8+ and CD4+ T cells. FACS was used to enrich TEMRA cells, whereas the CD8+ and CD4+ T cells were obtained by negative isolation. Study-level findings and limits: The CD4+ T cell repertoires that were profiled in Susac syndrome showed no clonal expansion.

Between the trimmed V and J ends, which lost 2 bases and 4 bases, there was a span of 14 bases. The CDR3 has 15 residues. Random hexamers served to reverse transcribe roughly 0.45 to 1 ug RNA. One entry per CDR3 protein results from TCRdb running MiXCR on the immunoSEQ multiplex PCR reads. The sample shows some 180,000 distinct CDR3 sequences, 90% to 95% of them seen only once. In regard to this clonotype: Its matching antigen is unknown.

This sequence joins TRBV23-1 and TRBJ1-1; no reliable D call. TRBV23-1 is recorded as an ORF, its role being uncertain. The clonotype was recovered from a human donor with Susac syndrome. The specimen sequenced was CD4+ T cells from PBMCs. The CDR3 is CASSQADGVCTEAFF. The CDR3 DNA reads TGCGCCAGCAGTCAAGCAGATGGGGTATGCACTGAAGCTTTCTTT.